This paragraph covers one T cell receptor beta chain sequence. No antigen is known for it. For TCR, cDNA came from 5'RACE template switching, which added a universal primer site and UMIs. TCRdb itself ran the 5' RACE reads through MiXCR, one entry per CDR3 protein. Of some 260,000 distinct CDR3 sequences listed, around 5.3% are singletons. The data stem from a study of T cells after yellow fever vaccination. This CDR3 is 16 amino acids long. V shed 1 base and J shed 2 bases, with 11 bases lying between them. From germline, CDR1 is LGHNA and CDR2 YNFKEQ. The study, taken as a whole, reports: Post-booster repertoires contained most primary-vaccination clones again (around 96% CD4, roughly 90% CD8).

This receptor was obtained from a man aged 18 to 29 who received the YFV17D yellow fever vaccine. The sample was CD4+ T cells sorted from PBMCs, taken on the day of the yellow fever booster vaccination. The chain employs TRBV4-2 and TRBJ1-4; possible D gene TRBD1, 6 bases. The CDR3 here is CASSQGKGGTNEKLFF. As DNA, the CDR3 is TGTGCCAGCAGCCAAGGGAAAGGGGGTACTAATGAAAAACTGTTTTTT.